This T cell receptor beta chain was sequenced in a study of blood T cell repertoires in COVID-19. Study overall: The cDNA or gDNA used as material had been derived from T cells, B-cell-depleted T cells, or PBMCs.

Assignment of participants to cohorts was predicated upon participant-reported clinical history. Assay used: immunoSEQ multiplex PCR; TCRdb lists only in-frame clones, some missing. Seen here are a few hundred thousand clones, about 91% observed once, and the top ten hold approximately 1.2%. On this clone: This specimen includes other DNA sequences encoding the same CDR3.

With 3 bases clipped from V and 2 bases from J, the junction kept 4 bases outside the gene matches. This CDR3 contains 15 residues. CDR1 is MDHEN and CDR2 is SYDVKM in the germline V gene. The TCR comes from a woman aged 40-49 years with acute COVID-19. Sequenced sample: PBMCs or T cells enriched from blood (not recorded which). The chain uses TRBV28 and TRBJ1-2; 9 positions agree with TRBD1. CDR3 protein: CASSLPGQGNYGYTF. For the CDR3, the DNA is TGTGCCAGCAGTTTGCCGGGACAGGGAAACTATGGCTACACCTTC.